This TCR beta chain appears in the sequencing data of a study of CD8+ T cells in alopecia areata. About the study: Tofacitinib was given for 6 to 18 months, then stopped for 6 months.

Extracted RNA was reverse transcribed into cDNA, the sequencing template. Produced via immunoSEQ multiplex PCR; TCRdb's table is partial and in-frame only. The table has roughly 100,000 clones, approximately 90% seen once. Study-wide findings and caveats: Administration of tofacitinib significantly diminished scalp clonality and expanded CD8+ clones within the top 100. Scalp repertoires also include resident alphabeta T cells from normal skin.

V was clipped by 2 bases and J by 6 bases, with 8 bases between them. Germline CDR1 SGHVS, CDR2 FQNEAQ. The CDR3 totals 12 residues. Treatment indicated: oral pan-JAK inhibitor, 5-10 mg twice daily. A note on this clone: The target antigen is unknown.

The rearrangement uses TRBV7-8 and TRBJ2-7; D is unclear. Specimen: CD8+ T cells sorted from blood, collected at approximately week 34, from a patient treated with tofacitinib. This TCR came from a human donor with alopecia areata. CDR3 nucleotide sequence: TGTGCCAGCAGCTTAAAGGGTGGCGAGCAGTACTTC. Translated: CASSLKGGEQYF.